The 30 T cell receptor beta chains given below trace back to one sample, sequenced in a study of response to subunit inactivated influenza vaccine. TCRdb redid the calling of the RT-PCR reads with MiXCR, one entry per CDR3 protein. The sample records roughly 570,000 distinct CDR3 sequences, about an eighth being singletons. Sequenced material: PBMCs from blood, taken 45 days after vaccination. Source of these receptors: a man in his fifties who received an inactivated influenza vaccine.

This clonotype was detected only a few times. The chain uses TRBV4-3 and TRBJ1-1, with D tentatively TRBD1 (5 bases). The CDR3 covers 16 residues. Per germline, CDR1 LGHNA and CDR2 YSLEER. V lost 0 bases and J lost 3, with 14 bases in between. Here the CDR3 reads CASSQDLGQGDTEAFF. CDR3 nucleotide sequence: TGCGCCAGCAGCCAAGATCTCGGGCAGGGAGACACTGAAGCTTTCTTT.

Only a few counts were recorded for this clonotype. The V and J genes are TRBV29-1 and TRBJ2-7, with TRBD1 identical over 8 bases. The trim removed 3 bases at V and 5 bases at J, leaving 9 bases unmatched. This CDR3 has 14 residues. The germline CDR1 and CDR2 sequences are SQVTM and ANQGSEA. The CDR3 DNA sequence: TGCAGCGTTGATGAGGCAGGGGGCAGGGACGAGCAGTACTTC. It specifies CSVDEAGGRDEQYF.

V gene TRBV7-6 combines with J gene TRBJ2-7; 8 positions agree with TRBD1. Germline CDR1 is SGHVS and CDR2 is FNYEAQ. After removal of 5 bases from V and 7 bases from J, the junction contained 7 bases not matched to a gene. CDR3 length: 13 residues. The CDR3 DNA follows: TGTGCCAGCAGCAAGGGACAGGCGGTTGAGCAGTACTTC. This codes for CASSKGQAVEQYF.

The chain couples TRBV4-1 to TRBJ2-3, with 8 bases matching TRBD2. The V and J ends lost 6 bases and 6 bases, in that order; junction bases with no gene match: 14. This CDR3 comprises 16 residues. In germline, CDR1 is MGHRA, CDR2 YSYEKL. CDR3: CASRELAAAGRDTQYF. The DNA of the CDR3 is TGCGCCAGCAGGGAACTAGCGGCGGCTGGAAGGGATACGCAGTATTTT.

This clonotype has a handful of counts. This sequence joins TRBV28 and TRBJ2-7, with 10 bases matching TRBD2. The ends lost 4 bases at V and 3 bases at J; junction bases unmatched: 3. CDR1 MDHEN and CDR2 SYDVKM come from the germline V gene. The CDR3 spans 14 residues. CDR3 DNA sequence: TGTGCCAGCAGTTATCTAGCGGGGGTCTACGAGCAGTACTTC. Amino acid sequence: CASSYLAGVYEQYF.

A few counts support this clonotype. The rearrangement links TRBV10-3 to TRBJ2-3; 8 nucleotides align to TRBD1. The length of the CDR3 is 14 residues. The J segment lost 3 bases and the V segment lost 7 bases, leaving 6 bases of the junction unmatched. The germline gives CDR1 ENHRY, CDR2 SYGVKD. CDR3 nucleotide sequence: TGTGCCATCAATGGACAGGGTGTGACAGATACGCAGTATTTT. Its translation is CAINGQGVTDTQYF.

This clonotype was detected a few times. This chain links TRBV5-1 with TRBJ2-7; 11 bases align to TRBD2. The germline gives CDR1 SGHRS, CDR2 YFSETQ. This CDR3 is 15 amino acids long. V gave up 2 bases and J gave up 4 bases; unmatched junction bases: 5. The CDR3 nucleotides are TGCGCCAGCAGCTTTACTAGCGGGAGCGTTTACGAGCAGTACTTC. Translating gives CASSFTSGSVYEQYF.

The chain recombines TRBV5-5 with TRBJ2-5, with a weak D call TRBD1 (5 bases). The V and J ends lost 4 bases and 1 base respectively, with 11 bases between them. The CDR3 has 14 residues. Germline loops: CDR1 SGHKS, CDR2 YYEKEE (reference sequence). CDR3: CASSPQGFQETQYF. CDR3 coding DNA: TGTGCCAGCAGCCCCCAGGGTTTCCAAGAGACCCAGTACTTC.

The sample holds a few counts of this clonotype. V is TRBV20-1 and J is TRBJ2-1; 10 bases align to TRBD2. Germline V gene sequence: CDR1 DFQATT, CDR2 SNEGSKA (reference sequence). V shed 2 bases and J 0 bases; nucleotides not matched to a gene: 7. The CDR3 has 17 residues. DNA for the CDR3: TGCAGTGCTAGAACGACTAGCGGGCTTAGCTCCTACAATGAGCAGTTCTTC. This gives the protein CSARTTSGLSSYNEQFF.

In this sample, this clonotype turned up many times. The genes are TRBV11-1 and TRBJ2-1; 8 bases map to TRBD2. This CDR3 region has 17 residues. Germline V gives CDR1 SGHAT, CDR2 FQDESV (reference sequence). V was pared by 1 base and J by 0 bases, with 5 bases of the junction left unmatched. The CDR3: CASSLGGLGSSYNEQFF. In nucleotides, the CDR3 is TGTGCCAGCAGCTTAGGGGGACTAGGCAGCTCCTACAATGAGCAGTTCTTC.

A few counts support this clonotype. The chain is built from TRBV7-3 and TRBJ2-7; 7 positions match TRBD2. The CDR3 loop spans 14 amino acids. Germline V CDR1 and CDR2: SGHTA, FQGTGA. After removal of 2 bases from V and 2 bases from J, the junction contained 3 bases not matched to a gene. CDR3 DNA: TGTGCCAGCAGCTTAGGGAGGGCCCCCTACGAGCAGTACTTC. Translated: CASSLGRAPYEQYF.

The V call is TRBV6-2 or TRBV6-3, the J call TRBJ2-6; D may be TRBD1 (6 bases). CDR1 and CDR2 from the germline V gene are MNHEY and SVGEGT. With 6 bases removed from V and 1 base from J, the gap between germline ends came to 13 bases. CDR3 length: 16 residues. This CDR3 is CASRNQQGSGANVLTF. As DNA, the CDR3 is TGTGCCAGCAGAAACCAACAGGGTTCTGGGGCCAACGTCCTGACTTTC.

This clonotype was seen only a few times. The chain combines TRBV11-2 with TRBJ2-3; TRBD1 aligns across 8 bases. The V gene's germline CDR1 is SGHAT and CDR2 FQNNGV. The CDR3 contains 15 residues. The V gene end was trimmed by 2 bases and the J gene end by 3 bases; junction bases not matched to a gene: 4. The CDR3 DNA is TGTGCCAGCAGCTTAAACAGGGGGATGACAGATACGCAGTATTTT. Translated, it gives CASSLNRGMTDTQYF.

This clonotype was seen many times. The CDR3 region has the DNA TGTGCCAGCAGTTTTGGGACTGAAGCTTTCTTT. Its protein is CASSFGTEAFF. The V gene is TRBV12-3 or TRBV12-4, the J gene TRBJ1-1; D unclear. V was trimmed by 3 bases and J by 5 bases, leaving 4 bases between them. The CDR3 length is 11 residues.

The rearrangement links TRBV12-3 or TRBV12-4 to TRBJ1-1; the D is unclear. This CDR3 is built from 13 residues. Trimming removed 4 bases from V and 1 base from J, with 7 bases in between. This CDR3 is CASSSYQNTEAFF. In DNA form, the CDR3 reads TGTGCCAGCAGTTCCTATCAGAACACTGAAGCTTTCTTT.

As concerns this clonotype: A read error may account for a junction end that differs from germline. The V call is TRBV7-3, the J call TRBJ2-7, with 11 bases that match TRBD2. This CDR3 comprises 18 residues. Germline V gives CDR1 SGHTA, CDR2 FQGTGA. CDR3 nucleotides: TGTGCCTGCAGTCAAGCCAGTTGGACTAGCGGGTCCTCCTACGAGCAGTACTTC. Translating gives CACSQASWTSGSSYEQYF.

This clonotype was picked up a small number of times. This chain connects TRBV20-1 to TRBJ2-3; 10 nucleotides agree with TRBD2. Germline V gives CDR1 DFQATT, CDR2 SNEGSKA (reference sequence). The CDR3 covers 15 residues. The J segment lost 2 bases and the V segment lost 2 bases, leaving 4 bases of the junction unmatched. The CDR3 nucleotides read TGCAGTGCTAGACGGACTAGCGGTCTCACAGATACGCAGTATTTT. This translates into CSARRTSGLTDTQYF.

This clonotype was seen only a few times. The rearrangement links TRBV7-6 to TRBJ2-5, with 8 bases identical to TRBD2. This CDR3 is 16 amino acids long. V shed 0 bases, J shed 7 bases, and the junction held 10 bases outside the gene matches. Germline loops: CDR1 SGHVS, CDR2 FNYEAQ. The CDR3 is CASSLATAGAGRTQYF. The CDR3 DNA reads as TGTGCCAGCAGCTTAGCAACAGCGGGGGCCGGCCGGACCCAGTACTTC.

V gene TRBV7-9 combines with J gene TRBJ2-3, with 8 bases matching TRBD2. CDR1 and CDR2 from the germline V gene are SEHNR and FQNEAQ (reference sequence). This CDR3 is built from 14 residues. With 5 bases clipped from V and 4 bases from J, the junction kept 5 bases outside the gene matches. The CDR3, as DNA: TGTGCCAGCAGCGACCGGGAGGGGGCAGATACGCAGTATTTT. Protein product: CASSDREGADTQYF.

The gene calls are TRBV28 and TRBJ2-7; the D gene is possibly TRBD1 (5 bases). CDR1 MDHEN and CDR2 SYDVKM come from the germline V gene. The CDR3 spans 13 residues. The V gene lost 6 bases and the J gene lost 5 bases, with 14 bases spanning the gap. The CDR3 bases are TGTGCCAGCAGGGATAGGGGCGAGGACGAGCAGTACTTC. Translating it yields CASRDRGEDEQYF.

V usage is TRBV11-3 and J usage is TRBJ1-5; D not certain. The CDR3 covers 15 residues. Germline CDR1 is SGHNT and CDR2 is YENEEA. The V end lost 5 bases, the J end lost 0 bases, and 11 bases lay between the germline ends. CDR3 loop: CASSHIRFSNQPQHF. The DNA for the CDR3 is TGTGCCAGCAGCCATATCCGGTTTAGCAATCAGCCCCAGCATTTT.

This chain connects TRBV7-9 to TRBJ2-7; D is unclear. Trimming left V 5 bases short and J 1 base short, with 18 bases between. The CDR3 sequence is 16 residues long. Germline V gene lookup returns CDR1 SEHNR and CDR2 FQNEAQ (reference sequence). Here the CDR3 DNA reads TGTGCCAGCAGCCCTATCGGACGAGGCTTATCCTACGAGCAGTACTTC. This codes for CASSPIGRGLSYEQYF.

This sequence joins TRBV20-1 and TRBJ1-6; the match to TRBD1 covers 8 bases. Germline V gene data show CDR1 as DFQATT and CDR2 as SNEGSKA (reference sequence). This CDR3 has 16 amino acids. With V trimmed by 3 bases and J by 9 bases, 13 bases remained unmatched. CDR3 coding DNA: TGCAGTGCTAGGGCTCGGACAGGGAGTACAGGTTCACCCCTCCACTTT. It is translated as CSARARTGSTGSPLHF.

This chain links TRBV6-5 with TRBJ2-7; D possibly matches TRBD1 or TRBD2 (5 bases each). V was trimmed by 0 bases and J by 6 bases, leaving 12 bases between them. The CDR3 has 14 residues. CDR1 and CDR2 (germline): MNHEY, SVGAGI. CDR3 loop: CASSYSGAEFEQYF. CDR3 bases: TGTGCCAGCAGTTACTCCGGGGCTGAGTTCGAGCAGTACTTC.

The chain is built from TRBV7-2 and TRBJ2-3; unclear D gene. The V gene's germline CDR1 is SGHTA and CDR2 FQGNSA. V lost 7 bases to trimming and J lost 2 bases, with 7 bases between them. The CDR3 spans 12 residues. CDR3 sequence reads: CASNSYTDTQYF. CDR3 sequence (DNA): TGTGCCAGCAACTCGTACACAGATACGCAGTATTTT. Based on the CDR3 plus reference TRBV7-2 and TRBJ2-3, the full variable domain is GAGVSQSPSNKVTEKGKDVELRCDPISGHTALYWYRQSLGQGLEFLIYFQGNSAPDKSGLPSDRFSAERTGGSVSTLTIQRTQQEDSAVYLCASNSYTDTQYFGPGTRLTVL.

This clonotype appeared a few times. The CDR3 region is CSAVGDYSYNEQFF. CDR3 nucleotide sequence: TGCAGTGCCGTAGGGGACTACAGTTACAATGAGCAGTTCTTC. The V gene is TRBV20-1, the J gene TRBJ2-1, with 7 bases that match TRBD2. This CDR3 region has 14 residues. V trimming: 6 bases; J trimming: 4 bases; junction bases outside the gene matches: 9. Germline V gene lookup returns CDR1 DFQATT and CDR2 SNEGSKA (reference sequence).

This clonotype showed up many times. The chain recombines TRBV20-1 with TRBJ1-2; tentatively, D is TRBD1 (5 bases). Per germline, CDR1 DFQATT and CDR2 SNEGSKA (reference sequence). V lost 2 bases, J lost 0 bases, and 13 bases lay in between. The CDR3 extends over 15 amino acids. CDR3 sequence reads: CSARHEQTANYGYTF. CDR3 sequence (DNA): TGCAGTGCTAGACACGAGCAGACAGCTAACTATGGCTACACCTTC.

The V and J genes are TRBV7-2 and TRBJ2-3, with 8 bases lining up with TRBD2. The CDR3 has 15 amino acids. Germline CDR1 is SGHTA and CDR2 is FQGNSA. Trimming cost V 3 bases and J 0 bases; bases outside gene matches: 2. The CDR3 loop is CASSFPGGSTDTQYF. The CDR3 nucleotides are TGTGCCAGCAGCTTTCCGGGGGGGAGCACAGATACGCAGTATTTT. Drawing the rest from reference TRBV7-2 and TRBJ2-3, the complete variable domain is GAGVSQSPSNKVTEKGKDVELRCDPISGHTALYWYRQSLGQGLEFLIYFQGNSAPDKSGLPSDRFSAERTGGSVSTLTIQRTQQEDSAVYLCASSFPGGSTDTQYFGPGTRLTVL.

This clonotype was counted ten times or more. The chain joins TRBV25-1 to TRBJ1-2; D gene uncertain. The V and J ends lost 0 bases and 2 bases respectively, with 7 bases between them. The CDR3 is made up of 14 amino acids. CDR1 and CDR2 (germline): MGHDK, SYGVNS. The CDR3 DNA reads TGTGCCAGCAGTGAATACGACGGAAACTATGGCTACACCTTC. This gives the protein CASSEYDGNYGYTF.

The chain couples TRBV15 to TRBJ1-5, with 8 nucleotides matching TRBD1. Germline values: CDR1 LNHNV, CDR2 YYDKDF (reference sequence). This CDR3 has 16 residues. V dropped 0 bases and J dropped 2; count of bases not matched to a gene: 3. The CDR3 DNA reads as TGTGCCACCAGCAGAGACGACAGGGGAGGCAATCAGCCCCAGCATTTT. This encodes CATSRDDRGGNQPQHF.